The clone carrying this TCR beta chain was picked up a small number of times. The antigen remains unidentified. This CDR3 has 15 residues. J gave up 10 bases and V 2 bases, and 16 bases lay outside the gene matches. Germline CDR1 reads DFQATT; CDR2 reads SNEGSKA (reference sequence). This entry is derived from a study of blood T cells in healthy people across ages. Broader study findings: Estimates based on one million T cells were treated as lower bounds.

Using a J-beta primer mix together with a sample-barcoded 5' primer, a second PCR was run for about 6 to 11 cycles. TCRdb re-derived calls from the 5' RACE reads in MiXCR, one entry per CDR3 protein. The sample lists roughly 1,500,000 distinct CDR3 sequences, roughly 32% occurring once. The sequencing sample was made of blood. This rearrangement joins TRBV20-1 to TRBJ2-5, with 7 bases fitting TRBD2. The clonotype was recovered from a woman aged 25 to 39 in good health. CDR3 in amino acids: CSARSGLGYSGDQYF. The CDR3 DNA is TGCAGTGCTAGATCCGGACTAGGGTACTCTGGGGACCAGTACTTC.